This entry lists 19 T cell receptor beta chains sequenced from one sample in a study of T-cell memory formation after mild COVID-19. TCRdb fed the 5' RACE reads into MiXCR, producing one record per CDR3 protein. Of tens of thousands of distinct CDR3 sequences listed, approximately 15% are singletons. Sequenced: PBMCs or a T cell subset sorted from them (not recorded which). These receptors were taken from an adult woman who had mild COVID-19 (a few samples of this study predate the infection). Cell type and time point are not known.

This clonotype turned up a few times. J is TRBJ2-7 and V is TRBV4-3, with 10 nucleotides matching TRBD2. The germline V gene has CDR1 LGHNA and CDR2 YSLEER. The CDR3 spans 14 residues. V lost 0 bases and J lost 13; bases outside the gene matches: 9. This CDR3 reads CASSQDALAGVVYF. CDR3 bases: TGCGCCAGCAGCCAAGATGCGCTAGCGGGAGTGGTATACTTC.

The chain links TRBV5-6 to TRBJ1-1; TRBD1 aligns across 10 bases. V trimming: 4 bases; J trimming: 3 bases; junction bases outside the gene matches: 6. Germline loops: CDR1 SGHDT, CDR2 YYEEEE. The CDR3 extends over 15 amino acids. The CDR3 DNA sequence: TGTGCCAGCAGCCCGGGACAGGGGCGGGACACTGAAGCTTTCTTT. It is translated as CASSPGQGRDTEAFF.

V is TRBV5-4 and J is TRBJ2-1, with D perhaps assigned TRBD1 or TRBD2 (5 bases each). Deletions cut 7 bases from V and 6 bases from J, with 8 bases between. Germline lookup yields CDR1 SGHNT and CDR2 YYREEE (reference sequence). This CDR3 spans 11 amino acids. CDR3 in DNA: TGTGCCAGCGGGGGACCCAATGAGCAGTTCTTC. Translating it yields CASGGPNEQFF.

This clonotype was observed a few times. Mismatch with germline at one junction end may stem from a read error. CDR3 sequence reads: CASRRRVSSNEQFF. The DNA of the CDR3 is TGCGCCAGCAGAAGACGGGTGTCCTCCAATGAGCAGTTCTTC. V is TRBV4-3 and J is TRBJ2-1; no definite D call. This CDR3 contains 14 residues. CDR1 and CDR2 from the germline V gene are LGHNA and YSLEER.

This CDR3 reads CSAPQGAGNIQYF. The CDR3 nucleotides are TGCAGTGCTCCCCAGGGGGCGGGAAACATTCAGTACTTC. The genes are TRBV20-1 and TRBJ2-4; TRBD1 matches at 8 bases. Germline trimming cut 5 bases from V and 6 bases from J; bases unmatched to any gene: 6. The germline V gene encodes CDR1 DFQATT and CDR2 SNEGSKA (reference sequence). This CDR3 contains 13 residues.

In its sample, this clonotype was seen a few times. The V gene is TRBV9, the J gene TRBJ2-3; 7 bases are a match to TRBD1. CDR1 is SGDLS, CDR2 YYNGEE, per germline. This CDR3 has 11 residues. The junction had 3 bases not matched to a gene; V was cut back by 3 bases and J by 11 bases. CDR3 coding DNA: TGTGCCAGCAGCGCGACAGGGAGGCAGTATTTT. This codes for CASSATGRQYF.

This clonotype came up a few times. This chain connects TRBV4-1 to TRBJ2-1; TRBD1 matches at 9 bases. Unmatched junction bases numbered 12, after V lost 5 bases and J lost 7 bases. The CDR3 runs 16 residues. Germline CDR1 reads MGHRA; CDR2 reads YSYEKL. The CDR3 region has the DNA TGCGCCAGCAGCTACGGGACAGGGTACGACATGAATGAGCAGTTCTTC. This encodes CASSYGTGYDMNEQFF.

J is TRBJ1-3 and V is TRBV29-1, with D unclear. The V end lost 0 bases, the J end lost 2 bases, and 11 bases lay between the germline ends. The CDR3 length is 15 residues. Germline V gene lookup returns CDR1 SQVTM and CDR2 ANQGSEA. CDR3 in DNA: TGCAGCGTTGAAGATCGGGCGGATCCTGGAAACACCATATATTTT. Protein: CSVEDRADPGNTIYF.

A few counts support this clonotype. The J gene is TRBJ2-6, the V gene TRBV29-1, with D possibly TRBD1 on 6 matching bases. The CDR3 covers 16 residues. CDR1 SQVTM and CDR2 ANQGSEA come from the germline V gene. The V end lost 3 bases, the J end lost 0 bases, and 12 bases lay between the germline ends. CDR3 protein: CSVEGSGVSGANVLTF. The DNA for the CDR3 is TGCAGCGTTGAGGGGTCAGGGGTCTCTGGGGCCAACGTCCTGACTTTC.

This chain joins TRBV10-2 and TRBJ2-5, with 8 bases identical to TRBD1. Germline V gene sequence: CDR1 WSHSY, CDR2 SAAADI. CDR3 length: 14 residues. V lost 6 bases, J lost 5 bases, and 8 bases stayed unmatched. The CDR3 is CASSQDRVEETQYF. The CDR3 nucleotides are TGCGCCAGCAGCCAGGACAGGGTGGAGGAGACCCAGTACTTC.

This clonotype has only a few counts. V usage is TRBV27 and J usage is TRBJ2-7; possible D gene TRBD2, 5 bases. Trimming removed 1 base at V and 2 bases at J, with 9 bases between. CDR3 size: 14 residues. Germline lookup yields CDR1 MNHEY and CDR2 SMNVEV (reference sequence). This CDR3 is CASSLFGKAYEQYF. The CDR3 DNA is TGTGCCAGCAGTTTATTCGGGAAGGCCTACGAGCAGTACTTC.

This clonotype was counted only a few times. The J gene is TRBJ2-5, the V gene TRBV4-1, with 12 positions matching TRBD2. Germline V gene sequence: CDR1 MGHRA, CDR2 YSYEKL. The CDR3 contains 22 residues. Trimming at V came to 0 bases and at J to 2 bases, leaving 19 bases not matched to a gene. As DNA, the CDR3 is TGCGCCAGCAGCCAAGATGGGCCACCGGCGTCAAGACTAGCGGGGGAACAAGAGACCCAGTACTTC. Translated, it gives CASSQDGPPASRLAGEQETQYF.

The sample holds a few counts of this clonotype. V and J are TRBV11-2 and TRBJ2-7, with TRBD2 matching 11 bases. V dropped 2 bases and J dropped 0; count of bases not matched to a gene: 9. The CDR3 runs 18 residues. CDR1 and CDR2 (germline): SGHAT, FQNNGV. CDR3 DNA sequence: TGTGCCAGCAGCTTATTAGCGGGAGGGTTGGCGGGCTCCTACGAGCAGTACTTC. The encoded protein is CASSLLAGGLAGSYEQYF.

The chain is built from TRBV28 and TRBJ2-5; D unresolved. In germline, CDR1 is MDHEN, CDR2 SYDVKM. This CDR3 contains 13 residues. Trimming shortened V by 1 base and J by 2 bases, and 5 bases separated the two germline ends. CDR3 DNA sequence: TGTGCCAGCAGTTTATATGGACAAGAGACCCAGTACTTC. Translation gives CASSLYGQETQYF.

This clonotype appeared a few times. The chain carries TRBV27 and TRBJ2-3, with TRBD2 matching over 8 bases. V was pared by 6 bases and J by 3 bases, with 11 bases of the junction left unmatched. The CDR3 runs 16 residues. Looked up from germline, CDR1 is MNHEY and CDR2 is SMNVEV (reference sequence). CDR3 in amino acids: CASSSTGGVMTDTQYF. In DNA form, the CDR3 reads TGTGCCAGCAGCAGCACCGGGGGGGTTATGACAGATACGCAGTATTTT.

This clonotype was found a few times. The rearrangement joins TRBV7-3 to TRBJ2-5, with D unresolved. From germline, CDR1 is SGHTA and CDR2 FQGTGA. The CDR3 totals 13 residues. The V end lost 5 bases, the J end lost 5 bases, and 12 bases lay between the germline ends. The CDR3 protein is CASSAWLGETQYF. In DNA form, the CDR3 reads TGTGCCAGCAGCGCTTGGTTAGGCGAGACCCAGTACTTC.

This clonotype was seen a handful of times. The chain employs TRBV24-1 and TRBJ2-1; TRBD2 matches at 7 bases. CDR3 size: 13 residues. The germline CDR1 and CDR2 sequences are KGHDR and SFDVKD. The V and J ends lost 4 bases and 12 bases, in that order; junction bases with no gene match: 8. CDR3 in amino acids: CATSENLAAAQFF. The CDR3 nucleotides are TGTGCCACCAGTGAGAATCTAGCGGCGGCGCAGTTCTTC.

The J gene is TRBJ2-1, the V gene TRBV27; D is ambiguous. With 0 bases removed from V and 7 bases from J, the gap between germline ends came to 16 bases. CDR1 is MNHEY and CDR2 is SMNVEV in the germline V gene (reference sequence). This CDR3 region has 16 residues. CDR3 DNA sequence: TGTGCCAGCAGTTTATCCCCCCCTAGGAAGTTTAATGAGCAGTTCTTC. Its translation is CASSLSPPRKFNEQFF.

Ten or more counts support this clonotype. The J gene is TRBJ2-3, the V gene TRBV24-1, with TRBD2 matching 9 bases. Germline V gene sequence: CDR1 KGHDR, CDR2 SFDVKD. The V and J ends lost 4 bases and 0 bases, in that order; junction bases with no gene match: 10. The CDR3 spans 18 residues. Written as DNA, the CDR3 is TGTGCCACCAGTGACCGTAGACTAGCGGACTCTAGCACAGATACGCAGTATTTT. Translated: CATSDRRLADSSTDTQYF.